This T cell receptor (beta chain) is drawn from a study of shared clonotypes between healthy human individuals. V trimming: 4 bases; J trimming: 2 bases; junction bases outside the gene matches: 8. This CDR3 contains 18 residues. Per the authors' pipeline: ImmunoSEQ supplied junction-only sequences lacking quality scores, so filtering was different. Produced via immunoSEQ multiplex PCR; TCRdb's table is partial and in-frame only. For V, J and clone size, that table is used; D and trimming come from the DNA. The sample consists of about 2.4 million clones, over 85% of them appearing once. This TCR was sampled from a young man in good health. The rearrangement joins TRBV5-7 to TRBJ2-3, with TRBD2 matching 15 bases. TRBV5-7 has ORF status, its function being uncertain. Sequencing was done on a sample of naive CD4+ T cells sorted from blood. The subset denotes: CD45RA+ positively selected. CDR3 region: CASSGGLAGGGVTDTQYF. The CDR3 DNA reads TGTGCCAGCAGCGGGGGACTAGCGGGAGGCGGAGTCACAGATACGCAGTATTTT.